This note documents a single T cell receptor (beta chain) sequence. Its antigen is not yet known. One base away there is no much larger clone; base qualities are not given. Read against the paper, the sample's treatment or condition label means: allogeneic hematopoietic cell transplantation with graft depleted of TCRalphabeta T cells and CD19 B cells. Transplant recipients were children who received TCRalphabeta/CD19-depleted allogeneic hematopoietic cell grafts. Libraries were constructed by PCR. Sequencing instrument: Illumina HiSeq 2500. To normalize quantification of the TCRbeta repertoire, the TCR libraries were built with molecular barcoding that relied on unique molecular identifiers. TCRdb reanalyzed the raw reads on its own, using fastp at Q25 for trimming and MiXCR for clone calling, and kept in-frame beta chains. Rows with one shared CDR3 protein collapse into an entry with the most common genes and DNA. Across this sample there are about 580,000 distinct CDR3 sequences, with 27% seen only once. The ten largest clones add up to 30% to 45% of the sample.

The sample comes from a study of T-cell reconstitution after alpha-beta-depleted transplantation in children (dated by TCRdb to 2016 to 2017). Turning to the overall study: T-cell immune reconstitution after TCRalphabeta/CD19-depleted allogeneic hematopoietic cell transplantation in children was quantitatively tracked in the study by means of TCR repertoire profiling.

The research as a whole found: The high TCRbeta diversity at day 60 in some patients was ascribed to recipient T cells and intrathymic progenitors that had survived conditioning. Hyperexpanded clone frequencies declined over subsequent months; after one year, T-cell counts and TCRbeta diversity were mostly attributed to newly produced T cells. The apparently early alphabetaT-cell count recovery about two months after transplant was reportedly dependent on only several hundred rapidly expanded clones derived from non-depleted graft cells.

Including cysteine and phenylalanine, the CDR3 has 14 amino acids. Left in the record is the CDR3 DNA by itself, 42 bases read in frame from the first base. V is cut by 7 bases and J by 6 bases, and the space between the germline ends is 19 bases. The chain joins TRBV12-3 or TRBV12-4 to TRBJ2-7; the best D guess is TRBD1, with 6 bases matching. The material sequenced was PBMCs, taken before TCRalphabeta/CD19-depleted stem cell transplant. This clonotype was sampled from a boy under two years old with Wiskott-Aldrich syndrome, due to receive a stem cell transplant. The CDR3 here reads CASKPGQGPSEQYF. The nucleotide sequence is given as TGTGCCAGCAAACCCGGGCAGGGGCCCTCCGAGCAGTACTTC.